The 18 T cell receptor beta chains below were found in one sample sequenced in a study of long-term antiretroviral therapy in people with HIV. The libraries were made with immunoSEQ v3.0 at survey level. Libraries were prepared by immunoSEQ multiplex PCR; TCRdb keeps only in-frame clonotypes and omits some of them. The table includes under 45,000 clones, 75% to 90% detected once. Sequenced material: unsorted PBMCs, taken 3.1 years after starting antiretroviral therapy. These receptors were collected from a woman in her forties or fifties with HIV.

The table lists this clone with a few counts. The rearrangement uses TRBV5-1 and TRBJ2-2, with D tentatively TRBD1 (5 bases). Germline V gene data show CDR1 as SGHRS and CDR2 as YFSETQ. The CDR3 spans 14 residues. V shed 6 bases and J shed 5 bases, with 14 bases lying between them. CDR3 sequence (DNA): TGCGCCAGCACCTTCTACTCAGGGACCGGGGAGCTGTTTTTT. Protein product: CASTFYSGTGELFF.

V is TRBV19 and J is TRBJ2-3; the D gene is possibly TRBD1 (6 bases). This CDR3 has 12 residues. Germline-derived CDR1 and CDR2 are LNHDA and SQIVND (reference sequence). V dropped 6 bases and J dropped 5 bases, with 9 bases sitting between them. The CDR3 DNA reads as TGTGCCAGTAGCATCAGGGGAGATACGCAGTATTTT. This translates into CASSIRGDTQYF.

The genes are TRBV5-1 and TRBJ1-2, with a weak D call TRBD1 (6 bases). CDR3 size: 14 residues. Between the trimmed V and J ends, which lost 4 bases and 1 base, there was a span of 11 bases. Looked up from germline, CDR1 is SGHRS and CDR2 is YFSETQ. This chain's CDR3 is CASSPGGRNYGYTF. The DNA of the CDR3 is TGCGCCAGCAGCCCGGGGGGGCGTAACTATGGCTACACCTTC. Based on the CDR3 plus reference TRBV5-1 and TRBJ1-2, the full variable domain is KAGVTQTPRYLIKTRGQQVTLSCSPISGHRSVSWYQQTPGQGLQFLFEYFSETQRNKGNFPGRFSGRQFSNSRSEMNVSTLELGDSALYLCASSPGGRNYGYTFGSGTRLTVV.

CDR3 region: CAISPRTSGEQYF. The CDR3 DNA reads as TGTGCCATCAGTCCGCGGACTAGCGGGGAGCAGTACTTC. The genes are TRBV10-3 and TRBJ2-7; TRBD2 matches at 11 bases. With 5 bases clipped from V and 7 bases from J, the junction kept 4 bases outside the gene matches. Germline CDR1 ENHRY, CDR2 SYGVKD. The CDR3 contains 13 residues.

The rearrangement links TRBV7-3 to TRBJ2-3; no firm D call. CDR1 and CDR2 from the germline V gene are SGHTA and FQGTGA. V dropped 5 bases and J dropped 6 bases, with 6 bases sitting between them. The CDR3 has 11 amino acids. Here the CDR3 DNA reads TGTGCCAGCAGCCCTCTTGATACGCAGTATTTT. It codes for CASSPLDTQYF.

This clone was counted once. The chain uses TRBV18 and TRBJ1-3, with a weak D call TRBD1 (6 bases). The CDR3 length is 16 residues. Deletions cut 3 bases from V and 0 bases from J, with 12 bases between. Looked up from germline, CDR1 is KGHSH and CDR2 is LQKENI. The CDR3, as DNA: TGTGCCAGCTCACCTGGGGGGCCAGACTCTGGAAACACCATATATTTT. Translating it yields CASSPGGPDSGNTIYF.

V gene TRBV9 combines with J gene TRBJ2-1; D is unresolved. Deletions cut 4 bases from V and 0 bases from J, with 11 bases between. The CDR3 totals 15 residues. Germline CDR1 reads SGDLS; CDR2 reads YYNGEE. The CDR3 bases are TGTGCCAGCAGCTCCCGAGGAAGCTCCTACAATGAGCAGTTCTTC. Amino acid sequence: CASSSRGSSYNEQFF.

The rearrangement joins TRBV5-4 to TRBJ1-2; TRBD1 aligns across 12 bases. CDR3 length: 17 residues. V lost 0 bases to trimming and J lost 7 bases; unmatched junction nucleotides: 10. Germline-derived CDR1 and CDR2 are SGHNT and YYREEE (reference sequence). The CDR3 sequence is CASSLATLGQGARGYTF. The DNA of the CDR3 is TGTGCCAGCAGCTTGGCCACTCTGGGACAGGGGGCTCGTGGCTACACCTTC.

This clone was detected a few times. CDR3 loop: CSARLNYGYTF. CDR3 coding DNA: TGCAGTGCTCGACTGAACTATGGCTACACCTTC. This chain links TRBV20-1 with TRBJ1-2; D is uncertain. This CDR3 comprises 11 residues. The V and J ends lost 5 bases and 2 bases respectively, with 6 bases between them. The V gene's germline CDR1 is DFQATT and CDR2 SNEGSKA (reference sequence).

The genes are TRBV4-1 and TRBJ1-2; no clear D. Deletions cut 0 bases from V and 6 bases from J, with 8 bases between. The CDR3 has 13 residues. Per the germline V gene, CDR1 is MGHRA and CDR2 is YSYEKL. The CDR3 loop reads CASSQDSLHGYTF. The CDR3 DNA follows: TGCGCCAGCAGCCAAGATAGTCTACATGGCTACACCTTC.

This sequence joins TRBV7-2 and TRBJ1-1; 8 positions agree with TRBD1. Germline lookup yields CDR1 SGHTA and CDR2 FQGNSA. The CDR3 spans 13 residues. The ends lost 4 bases at V and 11 bases at J; junction bases unmatched: 9. CDR3 in amino acids: CASSSRQGIEAFF. In nucleotides, the CDR3 is TGTGCCAGCAGCTCCCGACAGGGGATCGAGGCTTTCTTT.

The CDR3 reads CASSSRGRDTEAFF. The CDR3, as DNA: TGTGCCAGCAGCTCACGTGGAAGGGACACTGAAGCTTTCTTT. The chain employs TRBV7-2 and TRBJ1-1, with D unclear. This CDR3 is built from 14 residues. The V and J ends lost 4 bases and 3 bases respectively, with 12 bases between them. The germline V gene has CDR1 SGHTA and CDR2 FQGNSA. The whole variable domain, remainder taken from reference TRBV7-2 and TRBJ1-1, is GAGVSQSPSNKVTEKGKDVELRCDPISGHTALYWYRQSLGQGLEFLIYFQGNSAPDKSGLPSDRFSAERTGGSVSTLTIQRTQQEDSAVYLCASSSRGRDTEAFFGQGTRLTVV.

The genes are TRBV6-1 and TRBJ2-7; no clear D. The germline gives CDR1 MNHNS, CDR2 SASEGT. The CDR3 has 11 amino acids. Trimming stripped 5 bases from V and 5 bases from J, with 7 bases between. CDR3 coding DNA: TGTGCCAGCAGTCGCATTGACGAGCAGTACTTC. Its translation: CASSRIDEQYF.

The rearrangement links TRBV7-8 to TRBJ1-1, with 7 bases lining up with TRBD1. This CDR3 comprises 13 residues. CDR1 and CDR2 (germline): SGHVS, FQNEAQ. The V gene end was trimmed by 6 bases and the J gene end by 11 bases; junction bases not matched to a gene: 12. CDR3 sequence (DNA): TGTGCCAGCAGTTCGGACAGGTCGGTGGGGGCTTTCTTT. Translating it yields CASSSDRSVGAFF.

CDR3 DNA: TGTGCCTGGAGCGGAGGGGAGGCTTCAAAATCGTATGGCTACACCTTC. Encoded protein: CAWSGGEASKSYGYTF. V and J are TRBV30 and TRBJ1-2, with D possibly matching TRBD1 (5 bases). The length of the CDR3 is 16 residues. Germline V gene sequence: CDR1 GTSNPN, CDR2 SVGIG (reference sequence). Between the trimmed V and J ends, which lost 3 bases and 5 bases, there was a span of 22 bases.

The chain uses TRBV6-5 and TRBJ1-5; D unclear. CDR3 length: 13 residues. Germline CDR1 is MNHEY and CDR2 is SVGAGI. V lost 6 bases, J lost 9 bases, and 15 bases lay in between. This CDR3 reads CASSPRVPGPQHF. The CDR3 nucleotides are TGTGCCAGCAGCCCTAGGGTCCCGGGGCCCCAGCATTTT.

This clone was detected a few times. The V call is TRBV7-3, the J call TRBJ1-1; perhaps TRBD1 as D (6 bases). V lost 5 bases and J lost 6, with 22 bases in between. The CDR3 loop spans 16 amino acids. Looked up from germline, CDR1 is SGHTA and CDR2 is FQGTGA. The chain's CDR3 is CASSLRGGLPNAEAFF. CDR3 nucleotides: TGTGCCAGCAGCCTCCGTGGGGGGCTCCCCAACGCTGAAGCTTTCTTT.

DNA for the CDR3: TGTGCCAGCAGCTCAGCGACAGGGGGAGGCGGGGAGCTGTTTTTT. Translation gives CASSSATGGGGELFF. This chain connects TRBV11-3 to TRBJ2-2, with TRBD1 identical over 9 bases. In germline, CDR1 is SGHNT, CDR2 YENEEA. V gave up 4 bases and J gave up 7 bases; unmatched junction bases: 7. This CDR3 spans 15 amino acids.